One and the same sample provided the 7 T cell receptor beta chains below, sequenced in a study of OX40 agonist ivuxolimab in advanced cancers. Libraries came from the immunoSEQ multiplex PCR assay. TCRdb provides this immuneACCESS table in a form limited to in-frame rearrangements. Some clones are lacking; in checked studies, under half of them reflect an unresolved V gene, and why the rest are absent is not known. Within this sample are 70,000 to 80,000 clones, with approximately 94% of them counted one time only. Approximately 15% of the sample is taken by the ten largest. The sample was CD4+ or CD8+ T cells sorted from blood, taken in a trial of the OX40 agonist ivuxolimab. All receptors derive from an adult with an advanced solid tumor such as melanoma, head and neck, liver or kidney cancer.

The sample holds a few counts of this clone. This rearrangement joins TRBV5-4 to TRBJ1-2, with TRBD1 identical over 9 bases. V shed 3 bases, J shed 5 bases, and the junction held 8 bases outside the gene matches. CDR1 is SGHNT and CDR2 is YYREEE in the germline V gene (reference sequence). There are 15 residues in the CDR3. The CDR3 nucleotides are TGTGCCAGCAGCTCCGGGACAGGGAACCCATATGGCTACACCTTC. This codes for CASSSGTGNPYGYTF.

The rearrangement joins TRBV7-8 to TRBJ1-4; 7 bases map to TRBD1. CDR1 is SGHVS and CDR2 is FQNEAQ in the germline V gene. The CDR3 consists of 18 residues. With 1 base clipped from V and 2 bases from J, the junction kept 10 bases outside the gene matches. In DNA, the CDR3 is TGTGCCAGCAGCTTAGTAGCTAGGGGGCTTGGCACTAATGAAAAACTGTTTTTT. This encodes CASSLVARGLGTNEKLFF.

V and J are TRBV25-1 and TRBJ2-1, with 10 bases lining up with TRBD2. V was pared by 4 bases and J by 3 bases, with 6 bases of the junction left unmatched. Germline V gives CDR1 MGHDK, CDR2 SYGVNS. The length of the CDR3 is 16 residues. In DNA, the CDR3 is TGTGCCAGCAGTGTAGTCCTAGCGGGAGACTACAATGAGCAGTTCTTC. This codes for CASSVVLAGDYNEQFF.

The chain carries TRBV5-1 and TRBJ2-1; tentative D call: TRBD2 (7 bases). Deletions cut 4 bases from V and 7 bases from J, with 18 bases between. The CDR3 runs to 15 residues. Per germline, CDR1 SGHRS and CDR2 YFSETQ. CDR3 sequence (DNA): TGCGCCAGCAGCAACGAGTGGGGGGGCACGAATGAGCAGTTCTTC. It encodes CASSNEWGGTNEQFF.

This chain uses TRBV5-5 with TRBJ2-7; 8 bases are shared with TRBD1. The ends lost 0 bases at V and 0 bases at J; junction bases unmatched: 5. CDR1 and CDR2 from the germline V gene are SGHKS and YYEKEE (reference sequence). The CDR3 spans 16 residues. Written as DNA, the CDR3 is TGTGCCAGCAGCTTGGGTGGACAGGGCTTCTCCTACGAGCAGTACTTC. Translating it yields CASSLGGQGFSYEQYF.

This sequence joins TRBV29-1 and TRBJ2-7; D might be TRBD2 (6 bases). CDR3 length: 17 residues. Trimming left V 2 bases short and J 0 bases short, with 20 bases between. Germline assignment: CDR1 SQVTM and CDR2 ANQGSEA. The CDR3 nucleotides read TGCAGCGTTGAATTGGCGGCGGAGGGTGGCGGCTCCTACGAGCAGTACTTC. It encodes CSVELAAEGGGSYEQYF.

This sequence joins TRBV6-5 and TRBJ1-2; D remains ambiguous. Between the trimmed V and J ends, which lost 6 bases and 4 bases, there was a span of 15 bases. Germline CDR1 reads MNHEY; CDR2 reads SVGAGI. This CDR3 has 14 amino acids. The CDR3 coding sequence is TGTGCCAGCAGACCACGGGATAGGAGCTATGGCTACACCTTC. Its translation: CASRPRDRSYGYTF.